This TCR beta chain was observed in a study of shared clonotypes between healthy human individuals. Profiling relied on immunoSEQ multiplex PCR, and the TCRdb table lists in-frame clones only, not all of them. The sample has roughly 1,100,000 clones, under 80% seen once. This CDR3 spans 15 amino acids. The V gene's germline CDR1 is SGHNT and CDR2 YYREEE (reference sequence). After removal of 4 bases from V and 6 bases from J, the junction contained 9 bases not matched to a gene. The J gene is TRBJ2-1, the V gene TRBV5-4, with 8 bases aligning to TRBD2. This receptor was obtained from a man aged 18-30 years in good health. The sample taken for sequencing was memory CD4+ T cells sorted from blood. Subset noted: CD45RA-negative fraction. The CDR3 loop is CASSRSGLGSNEQFF. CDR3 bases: TGTGCCAGCAGCCGGTCGGGACTAGGGTCCAATGAGCAGTTCTTC.